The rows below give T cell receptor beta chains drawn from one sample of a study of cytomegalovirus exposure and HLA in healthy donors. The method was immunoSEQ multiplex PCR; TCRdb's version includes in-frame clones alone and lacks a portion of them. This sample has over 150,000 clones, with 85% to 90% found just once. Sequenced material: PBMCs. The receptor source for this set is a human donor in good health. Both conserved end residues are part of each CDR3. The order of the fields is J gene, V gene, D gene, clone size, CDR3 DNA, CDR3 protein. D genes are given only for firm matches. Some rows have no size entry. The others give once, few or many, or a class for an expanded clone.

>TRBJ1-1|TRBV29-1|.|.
TGCAGCGTTGAAGATCACAGGTTGAACACTGAAGCTTTCTTT
CSVEDHRLNTEAFF
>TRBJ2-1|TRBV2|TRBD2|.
TGTGCCAGCTCAGCGGGGGGACAGCTACAGTTCTTC
CASSAGGQLQFF
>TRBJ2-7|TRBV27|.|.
TGTGCCAGCAGCCCTGACCCACAGGCCTACGAGCAGTACTTC
CASSPDPQAYEQYF
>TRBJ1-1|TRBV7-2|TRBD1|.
TGTGCCAGCAGCTACCGGACAGGGACTGAAGCTTTCTTT
CASSYRTGTEAFF
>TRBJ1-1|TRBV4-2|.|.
TGTGCCAGCAGCCAAGTAAAAGGGCAGGGAAACACTGAAGCTTTCTTT
CASSQVKGQGNTEAFF
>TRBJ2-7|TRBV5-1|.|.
TGCGCCAGCAGCTCTATCAGGACAGACTACGAGCAGTACTTC
CASSSIRTDYEQYF
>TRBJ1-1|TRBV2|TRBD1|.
TGTGCCAGCAGTCTCGGGACAGGGAACACTGAAGCTTTCTTT
CASSLGTGNTEAFF
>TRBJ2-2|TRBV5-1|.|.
TGCGCCAGCAGTATACTAGCGAACACCGGGGAGCTGTTTTTT
CASSILANTGELFF
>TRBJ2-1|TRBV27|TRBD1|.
TGTGCCAGCAGGCCGACAGGGGGCTCCTACAATGAGCAGTTCTTC
CASRPTGGSYNEQFF
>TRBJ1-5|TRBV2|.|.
TGTGCCAGCAGGCGGCAGAGCAATCAGCCCCAGCATTTT
CASRRQSNQPQHF
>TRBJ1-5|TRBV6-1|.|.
TGTGCCAGCAGTGAAGACAGGCCACCTCAGCCCCAGCATTTT
CASSEDRPPQPQHF
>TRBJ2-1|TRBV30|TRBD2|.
TGTGCCTGGGGTATAGGGACTAGCGGATACAATGAGCAGTTCTTC
CAWGIGTSGYNEQFF
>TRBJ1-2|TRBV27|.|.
TGTGCCAGCAGTTCCGGAGGAGGGTATGGCTACACCTTC
CASSSGGGYGYTF
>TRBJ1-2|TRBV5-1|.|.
TGCGCCAGCAGCTCTGAATTCCAGGGGATCGGTGGCTACACCTTC
CASSSEFQGIGGYTF
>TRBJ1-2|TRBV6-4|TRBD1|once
TGTGCCAGCAGGGGGACAGTCTCTGATGGCTACACCTTC
CASRGTVSDGYTF
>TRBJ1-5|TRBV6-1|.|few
TGTGCCAGCAGTGAATGGTCCGGTCAGCCCCAGCATTTT
CASSEWSGQPQHF
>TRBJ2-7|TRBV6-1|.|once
TGTGCCAGCAGTGTGGGTATGGCAGGCTACGAGCAGTACTTC
CASSVGMAGYEQYF
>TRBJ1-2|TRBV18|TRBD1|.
TGTGCCAGCTCACCACAGGTCGGACAGGGTCTTGGCTACACCTTC
CASSPQVGQGLGYTF
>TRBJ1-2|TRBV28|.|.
TGTGCCAGCAGTTCCCTCGTAGACTACAGGGAAACCCCTTATGGCTACACCTTC
CASSSLVDYRETPYGYTF
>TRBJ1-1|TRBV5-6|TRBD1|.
TGTGCCAGCAGCCCCGGGACAGGGGGCTGGAGCACTGAAGCTTTCTTT
CASSPGTGGWSTEAFF
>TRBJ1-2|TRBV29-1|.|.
TGCAGCGTTAGGCCGATCTTTCAGGGGGGCTACACCTTC
CSVRPIFQGGYTF
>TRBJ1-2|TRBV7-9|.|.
TGTGCCAGCAGCTTAACGGGGGTAAACTATGGCTACACCTTC
CASSLTGVNYGYTF